This TCR beta chain was sequenced during a study of early T cells in non-severe SARS-CoV-2 infection. Study background: Sequencing input comprised bulk RNA from unsorted whole blood; chain pairing was not available.

Unique molecular identifiers tagged individual cDNA molecules. A single record per CDR3 protein comes from TCRdb applying MiXCR to the 5' RACE reads. The table records around 99,000 distinct CDR3 sequences, approximately 12% of them present only once. The CDR3 runs 14 residues. Trimming removed 4 bases from V and 2 bases from J, with 12 bases in between. Germline V CDR1 and CDR2: SGHKS, YYEKEE (reference sequence). Overall study findings and caveats: Database matching using VDJdb favored anti-spike CD8 responses, with private and CD4 specificities left missing.

This clonotype was detected ten times or more. Its antigen is undetermined. The chain links TRBV5-5 to TRBJ1-1; perhaps TRBD1 as D (6 bases). This sequence originates from an adult who was a healthcare worker with PCR-confirmed SARS-CoV-2 infection or an uninfected control (not recorded which). Sequencing was carried out using whole blood. DNA for the CDR3: TGTGCCAGCAGCACCGGACAGACAAACACTGAAGCTTTCTTT. It is translated as CASSTGQTNTEAFF.